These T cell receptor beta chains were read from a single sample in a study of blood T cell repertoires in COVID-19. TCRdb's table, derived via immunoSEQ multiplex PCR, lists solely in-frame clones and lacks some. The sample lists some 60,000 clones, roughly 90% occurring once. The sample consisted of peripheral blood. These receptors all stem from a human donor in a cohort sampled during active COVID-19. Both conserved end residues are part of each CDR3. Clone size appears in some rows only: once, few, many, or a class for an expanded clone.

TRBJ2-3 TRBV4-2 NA CASSQDPGSTDTQYF
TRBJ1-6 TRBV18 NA CASSVQGSTNSPLHF
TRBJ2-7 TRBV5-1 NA CASSYDIYDGQYF
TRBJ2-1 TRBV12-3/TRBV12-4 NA CASSLSEAGEQFF
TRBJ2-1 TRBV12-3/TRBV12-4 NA CASSSQGNNEQFF
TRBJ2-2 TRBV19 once CASSIGQVTGELFF
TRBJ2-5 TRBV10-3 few CATGQGAWETQYF
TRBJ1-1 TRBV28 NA CASRRGGRSLSGAFF
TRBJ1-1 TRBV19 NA CASAQGGSTEAFF
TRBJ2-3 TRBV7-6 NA CASSSGTGGPDTQYF
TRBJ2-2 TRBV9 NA CASSVYSTGELFF
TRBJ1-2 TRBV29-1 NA CSGTESLNGYTF
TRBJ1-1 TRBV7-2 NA CASNLGQGRGRTEAFF
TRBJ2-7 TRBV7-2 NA CASSVTEGSYEQYF
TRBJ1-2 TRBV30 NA CPRGRVDYGYTF
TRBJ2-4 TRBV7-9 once CASSSGLERGDIQYF
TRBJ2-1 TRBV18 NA CASSLTSGSVVPEGNEQFF
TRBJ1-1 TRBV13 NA CASSLFRGVNTEAFF
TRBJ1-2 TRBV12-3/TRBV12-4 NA CASRPGVNYGYTF
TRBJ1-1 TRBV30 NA CAWSSGVMNTEAFF
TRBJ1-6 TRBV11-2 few CASSLGGTAHSPLHF
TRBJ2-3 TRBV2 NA CASSEGRRMDTQYF
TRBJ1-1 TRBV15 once CATSRDKAGGTEAFF
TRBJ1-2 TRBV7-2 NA CASSLEAAGEGGYTF
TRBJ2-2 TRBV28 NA CASSLWGQGRTGELFF
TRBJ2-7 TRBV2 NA CASSAWRGSLDEQYF
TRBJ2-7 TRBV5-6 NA CASSWEASYEQYF
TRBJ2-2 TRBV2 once CASSVGQNTGELFF
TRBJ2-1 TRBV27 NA CASRMGGSYNEQFF
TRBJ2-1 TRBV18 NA CASSPFNEQFF
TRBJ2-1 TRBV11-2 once CASSGPRSGGGYNEQFF
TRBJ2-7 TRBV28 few CASSLFQGPSYEQYF
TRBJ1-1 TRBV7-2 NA CASSLVSGTGRQPAF
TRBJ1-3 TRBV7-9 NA CASSLGGRGNTIYF
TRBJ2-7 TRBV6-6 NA CASSPGQTIYEQYF
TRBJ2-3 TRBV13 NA CASSLLASASTDTQYF
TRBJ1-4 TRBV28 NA CASSFAGTNEKLFF
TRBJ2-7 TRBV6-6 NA CASNTGGAYEQYF
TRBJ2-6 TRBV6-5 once CASRNHRYGANVLTF
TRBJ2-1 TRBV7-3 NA CASSLAGGLYNEQFF
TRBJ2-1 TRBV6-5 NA CASGLRGGDEQFF
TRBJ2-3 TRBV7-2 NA CASSFGKDTQYF